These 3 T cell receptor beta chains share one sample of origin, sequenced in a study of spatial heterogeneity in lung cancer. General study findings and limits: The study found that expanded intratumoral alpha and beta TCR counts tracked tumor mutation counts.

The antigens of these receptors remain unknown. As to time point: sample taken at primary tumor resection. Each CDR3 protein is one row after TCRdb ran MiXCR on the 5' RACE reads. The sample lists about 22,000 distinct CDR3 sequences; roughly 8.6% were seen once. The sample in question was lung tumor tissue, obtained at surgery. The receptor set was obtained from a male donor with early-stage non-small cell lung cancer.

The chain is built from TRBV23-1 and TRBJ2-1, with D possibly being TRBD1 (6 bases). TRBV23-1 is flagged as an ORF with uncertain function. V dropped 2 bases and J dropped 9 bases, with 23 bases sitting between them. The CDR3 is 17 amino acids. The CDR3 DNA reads TGCGCCAGCAGTCAACCTCCAAAGAGGGACACCGGCCCTGAGCAGTTCTTC. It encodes CASSQPPKRDTGPEQFF.

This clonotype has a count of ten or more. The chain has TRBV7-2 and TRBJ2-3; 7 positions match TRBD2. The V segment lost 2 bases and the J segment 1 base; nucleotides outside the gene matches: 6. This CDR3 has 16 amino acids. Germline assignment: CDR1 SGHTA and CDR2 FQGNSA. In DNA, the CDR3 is TGTGCCAGCAGCTTAATGGGGCTAGCGGGCACAGATACGCAGTATTTT. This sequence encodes CASSLMGLAGTDTQYF. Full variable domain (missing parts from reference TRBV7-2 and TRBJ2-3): GAGVSQSPSNKVTEKGKDVELRCDPISGHTALYWYRQSLGQGLEFLIYFQGNSAPDKSGLPSDRFSAERTGGSVSTLTIQRTQQEDSAVYLCASSLMGLAGTDTQYFGPGTRLTVL.

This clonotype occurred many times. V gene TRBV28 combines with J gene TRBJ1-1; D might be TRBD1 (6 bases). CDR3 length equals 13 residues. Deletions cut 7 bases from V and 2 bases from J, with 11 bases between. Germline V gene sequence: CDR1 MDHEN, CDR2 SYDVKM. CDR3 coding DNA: TGTGCCAGCAATCAGGGGCGAAACACTGAAGCTTTCTTT. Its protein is CASNQGRNTEAFF.